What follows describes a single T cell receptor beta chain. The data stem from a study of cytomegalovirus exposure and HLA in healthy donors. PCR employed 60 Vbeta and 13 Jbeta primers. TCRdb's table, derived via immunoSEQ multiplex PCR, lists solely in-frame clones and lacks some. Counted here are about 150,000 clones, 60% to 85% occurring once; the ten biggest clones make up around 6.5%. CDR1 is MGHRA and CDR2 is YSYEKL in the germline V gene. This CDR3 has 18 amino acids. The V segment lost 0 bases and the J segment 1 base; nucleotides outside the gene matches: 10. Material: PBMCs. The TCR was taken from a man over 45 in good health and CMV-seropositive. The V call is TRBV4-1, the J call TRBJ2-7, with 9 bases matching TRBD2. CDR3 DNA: TGCGCCAGCAGCCAAGAGGGGGCCATAGCGGGAGAGTCCTACGAGCAGTACTTC. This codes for CASSQEGAIAGESYEQYF.